These T cell receptor beta chains were read from a single sample in a study of blood T cell repertoires in COVID-19. Using immunoSEQ multiplex PCR, the repertoire was profiled, and TCRdb retains in-frame clones only, with some absent. This sample yields 190,000 or so clones, of which approximately 90% are seen a single time; about 1.2% belongs to the top ten. The sequencing sample was made of PBMCs or T cells enriched from blood (not recorded which). Receptors originate from a man aged 30 to 45 who had recovered from COVID-19. CDR3s include the opening cysteine and the closing phenylalanine or tryptophan. Fields, in order: CDR3 protein, CDR3 DNA, V gene, D gene, J gene, clone size. A D gene is named only where the DNA matches it firmly. Some rows have no size entry. The others give once, few or many, or a class for an expanded clone.

CAWSVRQGSQPQHF | TGTGCCTGGAGTGTGAGGCAGGGAAGTCAGCCCCAGCATTTT | TRBV30 | . | TRBJ1-5 | .
CASSGRTAGQPQHF | TGTGCCAGTAGTGGTAGGACGGCGGGGCAGCCCCAGCATTTT | TRBV19 | . | TRBJ1-5 | .
CASSLRGTGNQPQHF | TGTGCCAGCAGCTTGCGCGGGACAGGTAATCAGCCCCAGCATTTT | TRBV5-6 | TRBD1 | TRBJ1-5 | .
CASSANPGTGNQPQHF | TGTGCCAGCAGCGCAAACCCCGGGACAGGCAATCAGCCCCAGCATTTT | TRBV3-1/TRBV3-2 | TRBD1 | TRBJ1-5 | .
CATSDSGGAGNQPQHF | TGTGCCACCAGTGATTCCGGAGGCGCAGGTAATCAGCCCCAGCATTTT | TRBV24-1 | . | TRBJ1-5 | once
CASRITSGGDTQYF | TGTGCCAGCAGGATAACTAGCGGGGGAGATACGCAGTATTTT | TRBV6-5 | TRBD2 | TRBJ2-3 | .
CASSPRTSAHNEQFF | TGTGCCAGCAGCCCCCGGACTAGCGCACACAATGAGCAGTTCTTC | TRBV9 | TRBD2 | TRBJ2-1 | few
CASSGQPTDQPQHF | TGTGCCAGCAGTGGACAGCCAACGGATCAGCCCCAGCATTTT | TRBV6-4 | . | TRBJ1-5 | .
CARPGLAGAPPGGELFF | TGTGCCAGACCGGGACTAGCGGGAGCCCCACCCGGCGGGGAGCTGTTTTTT | TRBV28 | TRBD2 | TRBJ2-2 | .
CASSPAGYNSPLHF | TGTGCCAGCTCACCGGCAGGGTACAATTCACCCCTCCACTTT | TRBV18 | . | TRBJ1-6 | .
CASSLGAGYTF | TGTGCCAGTAGTTTGGGGGCCGGCTACACCTTC | TRBV19 | . | TRBJ1-2 | .
CAWSVNREKLFF | TGTGCCTGGAGTGTCAACAGAGAAAAACTGTTTTTT | TRBV30 | . | TRBJ1-4 | .
CASSPGTSGSYEQYF | TGTGCCAGCAGTCCGGGGACTAGCGGGAGCTACGAGCAGTACTTC | TRBV28 | TRBD2 | TRBJ2-7 | .
CASSSQSGGPHTQYF | TGTGCCAGCAGTTCACAAAGCGGGGGGCCGCATACGCAGTATTTT | TRBV7-9 | TRBD2 | TRBJ2-3 | .
CASSLGLAYEQYF | TGTGCCAGCAGCTTGGGGCTAGCGTACGAGCAGTACTTC | TRBV7-2 | . | TRBJ2-7 | once
CASSLGGTANSPLHF | TGCGCCAGCAGCTTAGGCGGGACGGCTAATTCACCCCTCCACTTT | TRBV5-1 | . | TRBJ1-6 | .
CASSLSEIGVRGYTF | TGTGCCAGCAGCTTATCCGAGATCGGGGTTCGTGGCTACACCTTC | TRBV11-3 | . | TRBJ1-2 | .
CASSSRTGTNYGYTF | TGTGCCAGCAGCTCCCGGACAGGCACAAACTATGGCTACACCTTC | TRBV7-8 | TRBD1 | TRBJ1-2 | .
CASSEVLAGATDTQYF | TGTGCCAGCAGTGAAGTACTAGCGGGTGCAACCGATACGCAGTATTTT | TRBV2 | TRBD2 | TRBJ2-3 | .
CASSRTSWDYEQYF | TGTGCCAGCAGTCGGACTAGTTGGGACTACGAGCAGTACTTC | TRBV6-5 | TRBD2 | TRBJ2-7 | .
CASSFRTSGLAKNIQYF | TGTGCCAGCAGTTTTCGGACTAGCGGGTTAGCCAAAAACATTCAGTACTTC | TRBV6-2/TRBV6-3 | TRBD2 | TRBJ2-4 | .
CASSGPRTGSGNTIYF | TGTGCCAGCAGCGGCCCCCGAACAGGGTCTGGAAACACCATATATTTT | TRBV9 | . | TRBJ1-3 | .
CASSLVGRGNEQFF | TGTGCCAGCAGCTTAGTCGGGAGGGGGAATGAGCAGTTCTTC | TRBV13 | TRBD2 | TRBJ2-1 | once
CASSSSGLATPRGGAFVKNIQYF | TGTGCCAGCAGTTCCTCCGGACTAGCGACGCCGAGGGGGGGGGCTTTTGTCAAAAACATTCAGTACTTC | TRBV27 | TRBD2 | TRBJ2-4 | .
CASLQGTYGYTF | TGTGCCAGTCTCCAGGGGACCTATGGCTACACCTTC | TRBV19 | . | TRBJ1-2 | .
CASSLDVGRGSPLHF | TGTGCCAGCAGCTTAGATGTTGGCAGGGGTTCACCCCTCCACTTT | TRBV11-2 | . | TRBJ1-6 | .
CASSPLPGQKTYEQYF | TGTGCCAGCTCACCACTGCCGGGACAGAAAACCTACGAGCAGTACTTC | TRBV18 | TRBD1 | TRBJ2-7 | .
CSASPAGGPNEQFF | TGCAGTGCTAGTCCAGCGGGAGGGCCCAATGAGCAGTTCTTC | TRBV20-1 | TRBD2 | TRBJ2-1 | .
CASTRTVSYEQYF | TGTGCCAGCACACGGACAGTCTCCTACGAGCAGTACTTC | TRBV6-5 | . | TRBJ2-7 | .
CASSPSLGAIGHEQYF | TGTGCCAGCAGTCCGAGTCTTGGGGCGATTGGGCACGAGCAGTACTTC | TRBV27 | . | TRBJ2-7 | .
CASSFQDRGETQYF | TGTGCCAGCAGCTTCCAAGACAGGGGCGAGACCCAGTACTTC | TRBV11-2 | TRBD1 | TRBJ2-5 | .
CASSFRTGTDTQYF | TGTGCCAGCAGCTTTAGGACAGGCACAGATACGCAGTATTTT | TRBV11-3 | . | TRBJ2-3 | .
CASSLGSVSSYEQYF | TGTGCCAGCAGCTTGGGATCGGTAAGCTCCTACGAGCAGTACTTC | TRBV5-4 | . | TRBJ2-7 | once
CASSSRQVQETQYF | TGTGCCAGCAGCTCCCGACAGGTCCAAGAGACCCAGTACTTC | TRBV7-9 | . | TRBJ2-5 | .
CASSLGRGLTNEKLFF | TGTGCCAGCAGCTTGGGTAGAGGGCTAACTAATGAAAAACTGTTTTTT | TRBV5-6 | . | TRBJ1-4 | .
CASSQSWQGTGYGQETQYF | TGCGCCAGCAGTCAAAGTTGGCAGGGGACCGGTTATGGCCAAGAGACCCAGTACTTC | TRBV23-1 | . | TRBJ2-5 | .
CASSLRGGSGTDTQYF | TGTGCCAGCAGCTTAAGAGGCGGGTCCGGCACAGATACGCAGTATTTT | TRBV7-2 | . | TRBJ2-3 | few
CAWSSGGGTDTQYF | TGTGCCTGGAGCTCGGGCGGGGGGACAGATACGCAGTATTTT | TRBV30 | TRBD2 | TRBJ2-3 | .
CASSPGEGVQETQYF | TGTGCCAGCAGCCCGGGCGAGGGGGTCCAAGAGACCCAGTACTTC | TRBV14 | . | TRBJ2-5 | .
CASSQEGTQYYGYTF | TGCGCCAGCAGCCAAGAAGGGACACAGTACTATGGCTACACCTTC | TRBV4-1 | . | TRBJ1-2 | .
CASSKYTGGPQETQYF | TGTGCCAGCAGTAAATACACAGGGGGACCACAAGAGACCCAGTACTTC | TRBV9 | TRBD1 | TRBJ2-5 | .
CACPSGERSEAFF | TGTGCCTGCCCCTCAGGGGAAAGGTCTGAAGCTTTCTTT | TRBV30 | . | TRBJ1-1 | .
CASSIVGGANNEQFF | TGTGCCAGTAGTATAGTAGGGGGGGCTAACAATGAGCAGTTCTTC | TRBV19 | . | TRBJ2-1 | .
CASSPRVAGRDYGYTF | TGTGCCAGCAGCCCCAGGGTGGCAGGTCGAGACTATGGCTACACCTTC | TRBV3-1/TRBV3-2 | . | TRBJ1-2 | .
CASSFGQGNSYEQYF | TGTGCCAGCAGCTTCGGACAGGGCAACTCCTACGAGCAGTACTTC | TRBV11-1 | TRBD1 | TRBJ2-7 | .
CASSEWRGSTDTQYF | TGTGCCAGCAGTGAATGGCGGGGGAGCACAGATACGCAGTATTTT | TRBV6-4 | TRBD2 | TRBJ2-3 | .